This T cell receptor beta chain was sequenced for a study of blood T cell repertoires in COVID-19. Study context: The United States, Italy and Spain supplied acute and convalescent COVID-19 samples. Sources were T cells, B-cell-depleted T cells, or PBMCs; the material itself was cDNA or gDNA.

Study processing details: Researchers report that nucleated cell counts were estimated from reference gene primer amplification. TCRdb's copy holds only in-frame clones and misses some; the assay was immunoSEQ multiplex PCR. The V and J calls and clone size were taken over from that table, and D and trimming were inferred from the DNA. Of about 190,000 clones in the sample, nearly 90% are singletons; the top ten hold about 6.8%. V gave up 1 base and J gave up 0 bases, with 10 bases separating them. The CDR3 spans 15 residues. Looked up from germline, CDR1 is PRHDT and CDR2 is FYEKMQ (reference sequence).

This clonotype originated in a woman aged 40 to 50 who had recovered from COVID-19. Sequencing was performed on peripheral blood. The gene calls are TRBV13 and TRBJ2-7; D uncertain. The CDR3 DNA follows: TGTGCCAGCAGCTTAGAACCCACCAGCTCCTACGAGCAGTACTTC. It encodes CASSLEPTSSYEQYF.